Reported below is one TCR beta chain. It has no known antigen specificity. Base qualities are missing; no much larger clone stands one base away. These data are taken from a study of T cell changes during pregnancy in multiple sclerosis (dated by TCRdb to about 2019). Context from the whole study: In women with multiple sclerosis, the researchers looked at how the T cell repertoire shifted as pregnancy progressed.

The library was obtained by the immunoSEQ multiplex PCR assay. Drawn from immuneACCESS, this table holds only the in-frame rearrangements with V and J called that TCRdb kept. Clones are partly lost; checked studies trace under half to an unresolved V gene and leave the rest unexplained. Recorded for this sample are under 35,000 clones; approximately 92% of them occurred a single time. In total, the top ten clones hold more than 0.7% of the sample. This TCR came from a female donor with multiple sclerosis, enrolled in a pregnancy study. Source: CD4+ T cells from peripheral blood mononuclear cells, taken in the first trimester of pregnancy.

This receptor carries the CDR3 CRGGGNGVAFF. The nucleotides read TGCAGAGGGGGGGGCAACGGGGTTGCTTTCTTT. This receptor chain uses TRBV20-1 and TRBJ1-1; D gene: possibly TRBD1, on 6 matching bases. Measured from the cysteine to the phenylalanine, the CDR3 is 11 residues long. Only the CDR3 DNA is retained, 33 bases long and in frame from the first base. The germline V gene (reference sequence) sets CDR1 to DFQATT and CDR2 to SNEGSKA.